This TCR beta chain was profiled in a study of T-cell reconstitution after alpha-beta-depleted transplantation in children. As concerns this clonotype: As yet, its antigen is unknown. At one boundary the junction diverges from the germline segment, which might be a read error.

The CDR3 has 12 residues. The germline CDR1 and CDR2 sequences are SQVTM and ANQGSEA. General study points: Approximately two months post-transplant, alpha-beta T cells reportedly originated from several hundred expanded graft clones. Recipient T cells and thymic progenitors that survived were the source of the high TCRbeta diversity seen at day 60 in some patients. Hyperexpanded clones declined; after one year, newly produced T cells mostly supplied diversity.

Construction of the TCRbeta library involved unique molecular identifiers. TCRdb called the PCR reads again in MiXCR, with one record for every CDR3 protein. This sample yields some 140,000 distinct CDR3 sequences, of which roughly 9% are seen a single time; about 24% belongs to the top ten. The TCR was taken from a girl under three years old who had a stem cell transplant for combined immunodeficiency, so the T cells may come from the graft donor. This chain links TRBV29-1 with TRBJ2-2; possibly TRBD2 for D (5 bases). Sequences were derived from PBMCs, mostly from graft donor cells, sampled 180 days after TCRalphabeta/CD19-depleted stem cell transplant. Here the CDR3 DNA reads TGCAGCGTTGAATCCTACACCGGGGAGCTGCTTTTT. Its protein product is CSVESYTGELLF.